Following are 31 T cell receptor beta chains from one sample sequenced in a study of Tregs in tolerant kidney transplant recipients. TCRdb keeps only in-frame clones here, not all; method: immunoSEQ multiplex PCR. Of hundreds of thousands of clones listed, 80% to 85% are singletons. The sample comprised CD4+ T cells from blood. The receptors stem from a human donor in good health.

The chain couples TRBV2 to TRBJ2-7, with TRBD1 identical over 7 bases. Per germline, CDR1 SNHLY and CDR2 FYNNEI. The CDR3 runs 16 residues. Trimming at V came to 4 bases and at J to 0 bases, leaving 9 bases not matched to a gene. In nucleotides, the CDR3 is TGTGCCAGCAGTGGAGTGGAGACAGGGCCCTCCTACGAGCAGTACTTC. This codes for CASSGVETGPSYEQYF.

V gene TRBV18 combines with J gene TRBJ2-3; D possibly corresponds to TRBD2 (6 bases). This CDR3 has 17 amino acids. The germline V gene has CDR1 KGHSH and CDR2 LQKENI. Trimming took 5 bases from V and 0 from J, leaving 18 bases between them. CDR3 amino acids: CASSMTSATSSTDTQYF. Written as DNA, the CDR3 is TGTGCCAGCTCAATGACTAGTGCTACCTCTAGCACAGATACGCAGTATTTT. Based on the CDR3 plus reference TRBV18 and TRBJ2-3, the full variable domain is NAGVMQNPRHLVRRRGQEARLRCSPMKGHSHVYWYRQLPEEGLKFMVYLQKENIIDESGMPKERFSAEFPKEGPSILRIQQVVRGDSAAYFCASSMTSATSSTDTQYFGPGTRLTVL.

In DNA form, the CDR3 reads TGTGCCAGCAGCTTAGATCGGGGCCGGCGCAATGAGCAGTTCTTC. Amino acid sequence: CASSLDRGRRNEQFF. This chain joins TRBV11-3 and TRBJ2-1; either TRBD1 or TRBD2 may supply D (5 bases each). The CDR3 contains 15 residues. Germline V gene sequence: CDR1 SGHNT, CDR2 YENEEA. V was trimmed by 0 bases and J by 6 bases, leaving 12 bases between them.

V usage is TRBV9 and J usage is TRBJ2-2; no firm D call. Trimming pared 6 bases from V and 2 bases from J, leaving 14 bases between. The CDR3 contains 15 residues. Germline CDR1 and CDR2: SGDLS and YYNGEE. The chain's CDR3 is CASNPLLENTGELFF. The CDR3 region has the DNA TGTGCCAGCAACCCCTTATTAGAAAACACCGGGGAGCTGTTTTTT.

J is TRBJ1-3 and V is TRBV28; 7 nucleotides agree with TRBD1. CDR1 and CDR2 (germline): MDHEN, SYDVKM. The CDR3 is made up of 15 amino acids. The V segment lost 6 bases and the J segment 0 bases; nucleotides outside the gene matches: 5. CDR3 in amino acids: CASRGGTASGNTIYF. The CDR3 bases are TGTGCCAGCAGGGGTGGGACAGCCTCTGGAAACACCATATATTTT.

CDR3 loop: CASSPGLRQETQYF. CDR3 DNA sequence: TGTGCCAGCAGCCCGGGACTTCGTCAAGAGACCCAGTACTTC. The J gene is TRBJ2-5, the V gene TRBV7-9; TRBD2 might be the D (6 bases). Per the germline V gene, CDR1 is SEHNR and CDR2 is FQNEAQ (reference sequence). The CDR3 covers 14 residues. With 5 bases removed from V and 2 bases from J, the gap between germline ends came to 12 bases. The full variable domain, its missing parts supplied by reference TRBV7-9 and TRBJ2-5, is DTGVSQNPRHKITKRGQNVTFRCDPISEHNRLYWYRQTLGQGPEFLTYFQNEAQLEKSRLLSDRFSAERPKGSFSTLEIQRTEQGDSAMYLCASSPGLRQETQYFGPGTRLLVL.

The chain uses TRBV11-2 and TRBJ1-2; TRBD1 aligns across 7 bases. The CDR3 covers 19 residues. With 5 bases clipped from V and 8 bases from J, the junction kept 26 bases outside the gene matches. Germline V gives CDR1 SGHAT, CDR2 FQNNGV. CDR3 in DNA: TGTGCCAGCAGCCTTAAAGGCCTAATAGGGACAGCGAAATTCGGGGGCTACACCTTC. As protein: CASSLKGLIGTAKFGGYTF.

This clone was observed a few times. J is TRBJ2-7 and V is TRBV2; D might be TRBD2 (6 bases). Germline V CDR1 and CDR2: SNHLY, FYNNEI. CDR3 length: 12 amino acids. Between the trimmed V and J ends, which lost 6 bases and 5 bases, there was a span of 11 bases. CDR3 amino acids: CASRMEGNEQYF. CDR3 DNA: TGTGCCAGCAGGATGGAGGGCAACGAGCAGTACTTC.

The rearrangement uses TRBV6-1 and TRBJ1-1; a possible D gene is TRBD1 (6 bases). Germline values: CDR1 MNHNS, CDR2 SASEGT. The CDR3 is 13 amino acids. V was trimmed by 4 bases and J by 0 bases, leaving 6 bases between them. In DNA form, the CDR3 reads TGTGCCAGCAGTGGACAGGTGAACACTGAAGCTTTCTTT. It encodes CASSGQVNTEAFF.

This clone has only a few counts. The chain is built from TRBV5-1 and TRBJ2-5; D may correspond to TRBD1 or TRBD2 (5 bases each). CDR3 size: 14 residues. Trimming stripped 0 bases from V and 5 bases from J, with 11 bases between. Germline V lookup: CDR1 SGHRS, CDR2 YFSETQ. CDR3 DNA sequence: TGCGCCAGCAGCTTGGCGCAGGGACGGGAGACCCAGTACTTC. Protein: CASSLAQGRETQYF.

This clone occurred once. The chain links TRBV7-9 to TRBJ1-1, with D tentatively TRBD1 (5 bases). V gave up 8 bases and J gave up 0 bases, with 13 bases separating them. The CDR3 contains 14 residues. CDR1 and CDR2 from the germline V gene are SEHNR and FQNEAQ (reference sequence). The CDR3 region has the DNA TGTGCCAGCGGGGAAAGGGGAATGAACACTGAAGCTTTCTTT. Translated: CASGERGMNTEAFF.

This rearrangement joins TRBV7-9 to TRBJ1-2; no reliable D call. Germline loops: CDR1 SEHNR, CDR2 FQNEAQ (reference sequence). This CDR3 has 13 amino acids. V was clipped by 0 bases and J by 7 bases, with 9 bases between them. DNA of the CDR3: TGTGCCAGCAGCTTAGCAGTTTGGGCTGGCTACACCTTC. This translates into CASSLAVWAGYTF. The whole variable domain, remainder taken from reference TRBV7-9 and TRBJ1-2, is DTGVSQNPRHKITKRGQNVTFRCDPISEHNRLYWYRQTLGQGPEFLTYFQNEAQLEKSRLLSDRFSAERPKGSFSTLEIQRTEQGDSAMYLCASSLAVWAGYTFGSGTRLTVV.

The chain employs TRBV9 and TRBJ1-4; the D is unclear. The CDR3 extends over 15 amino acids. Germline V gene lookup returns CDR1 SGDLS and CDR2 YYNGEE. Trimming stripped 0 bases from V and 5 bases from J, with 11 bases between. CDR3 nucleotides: TGTGCCAGCAGCGTAGAAGGCAGACGGAATGAAAAACTGTTTTTT. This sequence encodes CASSVEGRRNEKLFF.

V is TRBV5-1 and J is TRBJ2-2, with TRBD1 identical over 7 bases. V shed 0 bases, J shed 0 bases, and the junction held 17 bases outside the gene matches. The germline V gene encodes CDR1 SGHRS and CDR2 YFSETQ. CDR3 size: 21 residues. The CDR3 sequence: CASSLARYRGTANANTGELFF. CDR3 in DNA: TGCGCCAGCAGCTTGGCTAGGTATCGTGGGACAGCTAATGCGAACACCGGGGAGCTGTTTTTT. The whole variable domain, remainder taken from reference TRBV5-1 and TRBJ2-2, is KAGVTQTPRYLIKTRGQQVTLSCSPISGHRSVSWYQQTPGQGLQFLFEYFSETQRNKGNFPGRFSGRQFSNSRSEMNVSTLELGDSALYLCASSLARYRGTANANTGELFFGEGSRLTVL.

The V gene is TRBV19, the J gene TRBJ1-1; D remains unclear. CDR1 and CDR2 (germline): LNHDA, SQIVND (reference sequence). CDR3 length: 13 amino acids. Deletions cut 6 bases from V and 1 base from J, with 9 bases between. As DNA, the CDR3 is TGTGCCAGTAGCAATAAACGGAACACTGAAGCTTTCTTT. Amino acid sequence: CASSNKRNTEAFF.

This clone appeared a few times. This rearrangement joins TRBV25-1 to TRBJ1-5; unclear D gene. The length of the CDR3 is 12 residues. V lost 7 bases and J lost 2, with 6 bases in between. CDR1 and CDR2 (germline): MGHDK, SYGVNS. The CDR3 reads CASNLGNQPQHF. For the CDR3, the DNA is TGTGCCAGCAATTTGGGCAATCAGCCCCAGCATTTT. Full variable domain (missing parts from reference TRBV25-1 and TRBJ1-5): EADIYQTPRYLVIGTGKKITLECSQTMGHDKMYWYQQDPGMELHLIHYSYGVNSTEKGDLSSESTVSRIRTEHFPLTLESARPSHTSQYLCASNLGNQPQHFGDGTRLSIL.

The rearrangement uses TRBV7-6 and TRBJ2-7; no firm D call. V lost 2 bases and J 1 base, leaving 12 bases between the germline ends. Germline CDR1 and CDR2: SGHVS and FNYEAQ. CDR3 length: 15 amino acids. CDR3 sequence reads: CASSLRWTPSYEQYF. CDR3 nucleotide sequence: TGTGCCAGCAGCTTACGCTGGACCCCTTCCTACGAGCAGTACTTC.

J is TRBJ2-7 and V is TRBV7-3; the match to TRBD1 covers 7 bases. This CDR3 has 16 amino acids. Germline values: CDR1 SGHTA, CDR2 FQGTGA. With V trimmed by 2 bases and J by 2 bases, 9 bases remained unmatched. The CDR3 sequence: CASSLGGQIKTYEQYF. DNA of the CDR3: TGTGCCAGCAGCTTAGGGGGACAGATTAAAACCTACGAGCAGTACTTC.

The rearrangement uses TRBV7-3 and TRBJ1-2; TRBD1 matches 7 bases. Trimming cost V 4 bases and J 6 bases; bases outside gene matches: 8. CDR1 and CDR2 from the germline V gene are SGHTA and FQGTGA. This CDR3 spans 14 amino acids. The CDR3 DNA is TGTGCCAGCAGCTATATAGGGGGCGCGGATGGCTACACCTTC. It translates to CASSYIGGADGYTF.

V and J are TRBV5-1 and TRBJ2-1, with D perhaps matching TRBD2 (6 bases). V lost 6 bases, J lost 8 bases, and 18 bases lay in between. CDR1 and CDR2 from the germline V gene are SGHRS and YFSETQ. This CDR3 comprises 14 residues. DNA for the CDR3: TGCGCCAGCAAAGTAGCGGAGAACGTCGATGAGCAGTTCTTC. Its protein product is CASKVAENVDEQFF.

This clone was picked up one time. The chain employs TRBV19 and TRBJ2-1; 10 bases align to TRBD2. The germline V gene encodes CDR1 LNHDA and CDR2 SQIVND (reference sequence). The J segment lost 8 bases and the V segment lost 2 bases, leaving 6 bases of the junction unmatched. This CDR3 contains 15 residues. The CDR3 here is CASSIQAGGRYEQFF. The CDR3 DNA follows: TGTGCCAGTAGTATACAAGCGGGGGGGCGCTATGAGCAGTTCTTC.

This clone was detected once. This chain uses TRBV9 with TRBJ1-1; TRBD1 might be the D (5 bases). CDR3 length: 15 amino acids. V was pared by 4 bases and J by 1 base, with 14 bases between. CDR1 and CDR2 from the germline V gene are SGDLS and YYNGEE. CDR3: CASSPQGLSNTEAFF. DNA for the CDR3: TGTGCCAGCAGCCCTCAGGGTCTCTCGAACACTGAAGCTTTCTTT.

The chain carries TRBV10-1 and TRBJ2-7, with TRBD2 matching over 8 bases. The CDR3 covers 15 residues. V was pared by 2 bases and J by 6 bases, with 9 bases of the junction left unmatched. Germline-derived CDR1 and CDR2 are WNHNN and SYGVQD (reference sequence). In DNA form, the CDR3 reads TGCGCCAGCAGTGAGCACCTGTCAGCGGGGGCCGAGCAGTACTTC. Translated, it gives CASSEHLSAGAEQYF.

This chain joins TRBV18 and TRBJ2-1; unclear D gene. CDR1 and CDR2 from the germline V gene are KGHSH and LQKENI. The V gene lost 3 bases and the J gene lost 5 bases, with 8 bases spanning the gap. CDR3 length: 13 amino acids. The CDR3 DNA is TGTGCCAGCTCACCCCTCACGGACAATGAGCAGTTCTTC. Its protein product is CASSPLTDNEQFF.

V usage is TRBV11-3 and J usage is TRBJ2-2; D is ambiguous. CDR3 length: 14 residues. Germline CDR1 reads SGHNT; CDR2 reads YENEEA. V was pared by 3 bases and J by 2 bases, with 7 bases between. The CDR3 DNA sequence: TGTGCCAGCAGCTTGGAGCTAAACACCGGGGAGCTGTTTTTT. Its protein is CASSLELNTGELFF.

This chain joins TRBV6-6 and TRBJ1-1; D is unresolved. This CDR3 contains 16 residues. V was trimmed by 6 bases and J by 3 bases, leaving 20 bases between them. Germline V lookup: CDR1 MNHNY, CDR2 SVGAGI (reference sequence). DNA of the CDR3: TGTGCCAGCAGGGGAGTAGGTCTTTACCGGGACACTGAAGCTTTCTTT. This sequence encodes CASRGVGLYRDTEAFF.

The CDR3 DNA sequence: TGTGCCAGCAGCCCCAGCGGGGGAGGCCATAGCACAGATACGCAGTATTTT. This sequence encodes CASSPSGGGHSTDTQYF. The chain carries TRBV7-9 and TRBJ2-3; TRBD2 matches 8 bases. The germline gives CDR1 SEHNR, CDR2 FQNEAQ (reference sequence). The CDR3 runs 17 residues. V trimming: 5 bases; J trimming: 0 bases; junction bases outside the gene matches: 10.

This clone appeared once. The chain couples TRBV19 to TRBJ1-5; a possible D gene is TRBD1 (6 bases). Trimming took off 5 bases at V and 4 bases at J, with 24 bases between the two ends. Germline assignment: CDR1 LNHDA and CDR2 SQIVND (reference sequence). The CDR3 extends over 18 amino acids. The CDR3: CASSSQRNRELENQPQHF. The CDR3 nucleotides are TGTGCCAGTAGTTCCCAAAGAAACAGGGAACTTGAGAATCAGCCCCAGCATTTT.

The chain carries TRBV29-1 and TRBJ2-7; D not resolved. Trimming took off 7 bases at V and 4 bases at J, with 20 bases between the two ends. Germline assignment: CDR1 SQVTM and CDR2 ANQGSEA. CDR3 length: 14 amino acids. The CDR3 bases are TGCAGCGCCGCCCCTGGCATGGTTGGGTACGAGCAGTACTTC. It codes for CSAAPGMVGYEQYF.

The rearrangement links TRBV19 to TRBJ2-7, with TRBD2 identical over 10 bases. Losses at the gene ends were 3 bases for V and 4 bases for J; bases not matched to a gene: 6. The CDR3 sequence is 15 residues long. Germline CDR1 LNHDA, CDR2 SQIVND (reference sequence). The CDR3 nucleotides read TGTGCCAGTAGTATGAAGCGGGAGGGAGGTTACGAGCAGTACTTC. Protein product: CASSMKREGGYEQYF.

In DNA form, the CDR3 reads TGTGCCAGCAGCTCATATACTCGGGACAGACGAGACTCTGGGGCCAACGTCCTGACTTTC. It translates to CASSSYTRDRRDSGANVLTF. The genes are TRBV9 and TRBJ2-6; 7 bases align to TRBD1. CDR1 and CDR2 from the germline V gene are SGDLS and YYNGEE. The CDR3 extends over 20 amino acids. Trimming at V came to 4 bases and at J to 0 bases, leaving 16 bases not matched to a gene.